A single sample gave rise to the 21 T cell receptor beta chains below, sequenced in a study of T cell responses to AZD1222 COVID-19 vaccine. Profiled with immunoSEQ multiplex PCR; TCRdb holds only in-frame clones, not every one. The sample holds 100,000 to 150,000 clones, more than 75% seen once. The sample in question was peripheral blood, obtained 28 days after the second AZD1222 dose. The source of these receptors is an adult who received the AZD1222 COVID-19 vaccine.

This sequence joins TRBV19 and TRBJ1-2; 8 bases are a match to TRBD1. Germline trimming cut 6 bases from V and 6 bases from J; bases unmatched to any gene: 3. Looked up from germline, CDR1 is LNHDA and CDR2 is SQIVND (reference sequence). The CDR3 runs 12 residues. CDR3 amino acids: CASSGQGDGYTF. CDR3 DNA: TGTGCCAGTAGCGGACAGGGAGATGGCTACACCTTC.

CDR3 region: CASSHGQGRADTQYF. The CDR3 DNA is TGTGCCAGCAGTCACGGACAGGGGAGGGCAGATACGCAGTATTTT. The chain carries TRBV6-5 and TRBJ2-3; 9 bases are shared with TRBD1. The CDR3 sequence is 15 residues long. V shed 5 bases, J shed 4 bases, and the junction held 7 bases outside the gene matches. The V gene's germline CDR1 is MNHEY and CDR2 SVGAGI.

The rearrangement links TRBV3-1 (or the pseudogene TRBV3-2) to TRBJ1-2; a weak D match, TRBD1 (5 bases). Germline CDR1 and CDR2: LGHDT and YNNKEL (reference sequence). V lost 0 bases and J 9 bases, leaving 17 bases between the germline ends. The CDR3 is 15 residues long. The CDR3 bases are TGTGCCAGCAGCCAAGATCGGAACCAGGGTATAAGCTACACCTTC. Its translation is CASSQDRNQGISYTF.

V and J are TRBV21-1 and TRBJ2-7; TRBD1, the table's D call, was not compared with the DNA. TRBV21-1 is given as a pseudogene. The CDR3 extends over 13 amino acids. The CDR3 region has the DNA TGTGCCATGGGGACAGGGGGGTTCTACGAGCAGTACTTC. Translated, it gives CAMGTGGFYEQYF.

This chain joins TRBV19 and TRBJ1-5, with D perhaps TRBD1 (6 bases). CDR1 is LNHDA and CDR2 is SQIVND in the germline V gene (reference sequence). Trimming removed 6 bases from V and 3 bases from J, with 9 bases in between. This CDR3 spans 13 amino acids. The CDR3 DNA reads TGTGCCAGTAGCCGACAGGTCAATCAGCCCCAGCATTTT. It specifies CASSRQVNQPQHF.

The chain has TRBV5-1 and TRBJ2-7, with a tentative D call TRBD2 (5 bases). Trimming took off 4 bases at V and 4 bases at J, with 15 bases between the two ends. CDR1 and CDR2 (germline): SGHRS, YFSETQ. This CDR3 is built from 14 residues. DNA for the CDR3: TGCGCCAGCAGCCCGGGATACCCGAAATACGAGCAGTACTTC. Translated, it gives CASSPGYPKYEQYF.

The J gene is TRBJ2-2, the V gene TRBV7-8; the match to TRBD2 covers 7 bases. Germline V CDR1 and CDR2: SGHVS, FQNEAQ. This CDR3 comprises 16 residues. Trimming removed 4 bases from V and 7 bases from J; junction bases left unmatched: 12. CDR3 DNA sequence: TGTGCCAGCAGCTCCCCGGGACTAAGTTATTTCGGGGAGCTGTTTTTT. Amino acids: CASSSPGLSYFGELFF.

This chain joins TRBV5-5 and TRBJ2-7; the D gene is possibly TRBD1 (7 bases). The V and J ends lost 3 bases and 6 bases respectively, with 16 bases between them. The CDR3 covers 14 residues. Germline V gene data show CDR1 as SGHKS and CDR2 as YYEKEE (reference sequence). CDR3 sequence reads: CASSWDHRGGEQYF. Here the CDR3 DNA reads TGTGCCAGCAGCTGGGACCACAGGGGAGGCGAGCAGTACTTC.

The V gene is TRBV7-8, the J gene TRBJ1-6; maybe TRBD1 (6 bases). CDR3 length: 16 amino acids. CDR1 SGHVS and CDR2 FQNEAQ come from the germline V gene. V dropped 0 bases and J dropped 4 bases, with 10 bases sitting between them. In nucleotides, the CDR3 is TGTGCCAGCAGCTTAGCTCTAGGGGGGTATAATTCACCCCTCCACTTT. It is translated as CASSLALGGYNSPLHF.

The genes are TRBV12-3 or TRBV12-4 and TRBJ1-2, with no clear D. The CDR3 covers 11 residues. Trimming shortened V by 6 bases and J by 7 bases, and 9 bases separated the two germline ends. The CDR3 spells CASRATSGYTF. For the CDR3, the DNA is TGTGCCAGCAGAGCTACAAGTGGCTACACCTTC.

This chain joins TRBV28 and TRBJ2-1, with 7 bases aligning to TRBD2. This CDR3 has 15 amino acids. The germline CDR1 and CDR2 sequences are MDHEN and SYDVKM. V was clipped by 3 bases and J by 6 bases; unmatched bases: 8. Here the CDR3 DNA reads TGTGCCAGCAGTTTGGCGTTCCGGGGGGTCAATGAGCAGTTCTTC. Its translation is CASSLAFRGVNEQFF.

The DNA of the CDR3 is TGTGCCAGCAGCCAATCCGGGGGGATTAGGAAGGAGACCCAGTACTTC. It translates to CASSQSGGIRKETQYF. This sequence joins TRBV14 and TRBJ2-5, with 7 bases matching TRBD2. The CDR3 is 16 residues long. The J segment lost 5 bases and the V segment lost 2 bases, leaving 11 bases of the junction unmatched. From germline, CDR1 is SGHDN and CDR2 FVKESK.

The rearrangement links TRBV28 to TRBJ2-2; 8 bases are shared with TRBD1. Trimming at V came to 5 bases and at J to 4 bases, leaving 3 bases not matched to a gene. The CDR3 sequence is 14 residues long. Germline CDR1 reads MDHEN; CDR2 reads SYDVKM. The CDR3 reads CASSPTGVTGELFF. CDR3 nucleotides: TGTGCCAGCAGTCCGACAGGGGTCACCGGGGAGCTGTTTTTT.

The DNA for the CDR3 is TGTGCCAGCTCACCGCGACGGTCTTTTAGAAAGGGGGATTGGAGCACTGAAGCTTTCTTT. This gives the protein CASSPRRSFRKGDWSTEAFF. The gene calls are TRBV18 and TRBJ1-1; a weak D match, TRBD1 (6 bases). CDR3 size: 20 residues. Germline V gene sequence: CDR1 KGHSH, CDR2 LQKENI. Trimming removed 3 bases from V and 4 bases from J, with 30 bases in between.

The CDR3 region has the DNA TGTGCCAGCAAGACATGGCAGACTAAACTCAATGAGCAGTTCTTC. The encoded protein is CASKTWQTKLNEQFF. The chain couples TRBV27 to TRBJ2-1; D might be TRBD2 (5 bases). The length of the CDR3 is 15 residues. V lost 7 bases and J lost 6, with 19 bases in between. The germline V gene encodes CDR1 MNHEY and CDR2 SMNVEV (reference sequence).

The chain employs TRBV11-2 and TRBJ1-1; no firm D call. This CDR3 comprises 13 residues. Per germline, CDR1 SGHAT and CDR2 FQNNGV. V gave up 1 base and J gave up 1 base, with 4 bases separating them. The chain's CDR3 is CASSLGANTEAFF. CDR3 DNA sequence: TGTGCCAGCAGCTTAGGAGCGAACACTGAAGCTTTCTTT.

This chain connects TRBV7-8 to TRBJ2-7; 11 bases agree with TRBD2. This CDR3 is built from 16 residues. Trimming cost V 4 bases and J 0 bases; bases outside gene matches: 5. The V gene's germline CDR1 is SGHVS and CDR2 FQNEAQ. The CDR3 region is CASSSVSGRASYEQYF. DNA for the CDR3: TGTGCCAGCAGCTCAGTTAGCGGGAGGGCCTCCTACGAGCAGTACTTC.

This chain links TRBV3-1 (or the pseudogene TRBV3-2) with TRBJ2-5; 8 bases line up with TRBD1. Germline V gene lookup returns CDR1 LGHDT and CDR2 YNNKEL (reference sequence). The CDR3 runs to 14 residues. Unmatched junction bases numbered 6, after V lost 4 bases and J lost 5 bases. Here the CDR3 DNA reads TGTGCCAGCAGCCCTAAAACAGGGGGGGAGACCCAGTACTTC. Its translation is CASSPKTGGETQYF.

CDR3 residues: CASSTSSQGTNSPLHF. In nucleotides, the CDR3 is TGTGCCAGCAGCACAAGCAGTCAGGGGACAAATTCACCCCTCCACTTT. The chain has TRBV7-9 and TRBJ1-6, with D possibly matching TRBD1 (6 bases). Germline V gene data show CDR1 as SEHNR and CDR2 as FQNEAQ (reference sequence). The V and J ends lost 5 bases and 7 bases respectively, with 18 bases between them. This CDR3 comprises 16 residues.

The chain's CDR3 is CASGPGGDRYSPLHF. CDR3 sequence (DNA): TGTGCTAGTGGCCCGGGGGGGGATCGGTATTCACCCCTCCACTTT. The rearrangement joins TRBV12-5 to TRBJ1-6; tentatively, D is TRBD1 (5 bases). The V end lost 6 bases, the J end lost 8 bases, and 17 bases lay between the germline ends. The CDR3 is 15 amino acids. CDR1 is LGHNT and CDR2 is FRNRAP in the germline V gene.

The chain is built from TRBV5-6 and TRBJ2-5; D might be TRBD2 (5 bases). This CDR3 is 15 amino acids long. Per the germline V gene, CDR1 is SGHDT and CDR2 is YYEEEE. V was clipped by 2 bases and J by 5 bases, with 16 bases between them. In DNA form, the CDR3 reads TGTGCCAGCAGCTTAGGACTCCGCCCGGGGGAGACCCAGTACTTC. Residues: CASSLGLRPGETQYF.